This T cell receptor (beta chain) emerged from a study of T cell responses to AZD1222 COVID-19 vaccine. Findings and limits, study-wide: Mostly white British, mostly female donors; authors suggested clonal diversity may be underestimated.

Produced via immunoSEQ multiplex PCR; TCRdb's table is partial and in-frame only. The sample gives fewer than 120,000 clones, roughly four fifths of which show up once; roughly 5% is in the top ten. The CDR3 has 14 amino acids. Losses at the gene ends were 1 base for V and 3 bases for J; bases not matched to a gene: 2. CDR1 SGHTA and CDR2 FQGNSA come from the germline V gene. With regard to this clone: Its antigen remains unknown.

The source material was peripheral blood, sampled on day 0 of AZD1222 vaccination. V gene TRBV7-2 combines with J gene TRBJ2-7; 8 positions match TRBD2. This sequence was found in an adult in good health. The CDR3 bases are TGTGCCAGCAGCTTAGGTCTAGCGGGCTACGAGCAGTACTTC. Its translation is CASSLGLAGYEQYF.